The clone carrying this TCR beta chain was detected ten times or more. Using MiXCR, TCRdb re-called clones from the PCR reads. Of tens of thousands of clones in the sample, around 15% were seen once. The ends were cut back, 5 bases at V and 3 bases at J, with 9 bases in the middle. Germline CDR1 KGHSH, CDR2 LQKENI. The CDR3 length is 13 residues. The data were taken from a study of metastatic and nonmetastatic thyroid tumors. All patients reached thyroid surgery having received no treatment beforehand. The receptor was isolated from a male donor with papillary thyroid cancer or a benign thyroid nodule (not recorded which). Some clones in this sample may be carry-over from other donors' samples. Input material: blood. The rearrangement joins TRBV18 to TRBJ2-3; no definite D call. In DNA form, the CDR3 reads TGTGCCAGCTCATCCCTAGGGACAGATACGCAGTATTTT. This encodes CASSSLGTDTQYF.